This paragraph reports one T cell receptor (beta chain). What it binds is not known. These data are taken from a study of resident and recirculating memory T cells in vitiligo. Study context: The samples were homogenized without cell sorting before genomic DNA extraction.

Germline values: CDR1 MNHEY, CDR2 SMNVEV (reference sequence). The CDR3 consists of 15 residues. Trimming removed 3 bases from V and 4 bases from J; junction bases left unmatched: 4. Study conclusions and caveats: No single dominant TCR clone appeared; lesion clonality varied.

The assay was immunoSEQ multiplex PCR, and TCRdb's table has in-frame clones only and misses some. Among 75,000 to 95,000 clones, around 92% were seen once, and the ten largest hold more than 5%. The receptor was derived from a male donor with vitiligo. The chain has TRBV27 and TRBJ2-1; 9 bases map to TRBD2. Sequenced material: blood. The CDR3 coding sequence is TGTGCCAGCAGTTTCGGGACTAGCAGATACAATGAGCAGTTCTTC. As protein: CASSFGTSRYNEQFF.